The 14 T cell receptor beta chains below were found in one sample sequenced in a study of shared clonotypes between healthy human individuals. Libraries were prepared by immunoSEQ multiplex PCR; TCRdb keeps only in-frame clonotypes and omits some of them. This table has 1,400,000 or so clones, around 98.5% appearing once. The sequenced sample was naive CD4+ T cells sorted from blood. Noted subset: CD45RA+ positively selected. The receptors were sampled from a man aged 25 to 40 in good health.

The rearrangement links TRBV11-2 to TRBJ2-2; D possibly matches TRBD1 or TRBD2 (5 bases each). The CDR3 consists of 16 residues. V lost 1 base to trimming and J lost 3 bases, with 12 bases between them. Germline lookup yields CDR1 SGHAT and CDR2 FQNNGV. CDR3: CASSLGAGTYTGELFF. As DNA, the CDR3 is TGTGCCAGCAGCTTAGGGGCCGGGACGTACACCGGGGAGCTGTTTTTT.

The V and J genes are TRBV11-2 and TRBJ1-4; TRBD1 agrees at 7 bases. Germline V lookup: CDR1 SGHAT, CDR2 FQNNGV. Trimming cost V 3 bases and J 1 base; bases outside gene matches: 14. There are 19 residues in the CDR3. CDR3 protein: CASSLNRPQGGVTNEKLFF. The DNA for the CDR3 is TGTGCCAGCAGCTTGAACAGACCCCAGGGGGGGGTAACTAATGAAAAACTGTTTTTT.

This chain links TRBV7-2 with TRBJ1-1; D not resolved. This CDR3 contains 17 residues. V lost 4 bases, J lost 3 bases, and 21 bases lay in between. Germline lookup yields CDR1 SGHTA and CDR2 FQGNSA. In DNA form, the CDR3 reads TGTGCCAGCAGCTCACAAGGGCGATCTTACTTGCACACTGAAGCTTTCTTT. Translating gives CASSSQGRSYLHTEAFF.

The table lists this clone with a count of one. V usage is TRBV12-5 and J usage is TRBJ2-7; D unclear. V was clipped by 1 base and J by 5 bases, with 6 bases between them. CDR1 and CDR2 from the germline V gene are LGHNT and FRNRAP. CDR3 size: 12 residues. The CDR3 protein is CASGLEVNEQYF. As DNA, the CDR3 is TGTGCTAGTGGTTTGGAGGTAAACGAGCAGTACTTC.

V usage is TRBV2 and J usage is TRBJ1-5; D possibly corresponds to TRBD1 (6 bases). The CDR3 has 15 residues. The germline V gene encodes CDR1 SNHLY and CDR2 FYNNEI. The germline V and J ends were trimmed by 6 bases and 3 bases, with 15 bases remaining between them. Written as DNA, the CDR3 is TGTGCCAGCAGGGAATACAGGGACAACAATCAGCCCCAGCATTTT. Its protein product is CASREYRDNNQPQHF.

V and J are TRBV5-4 and TRBJ2-3; 7 bases are shared with TRBD1. Germline assignment: CDR1 SGHNT and CDR2 YYREEE (reference sequence). Trimming at V came to 4 bases and at J to 4 bases, leaving 3 bases not matched to a gene. The CDR3 runs 13 residues. The CDR3 nucleotides are TGTGCCAGCAGCACGGGACAGTCAGATACGCAGTATTTT. As protein: CASSTGQSDTQYF.

This chain joins TRBV7-2 and TRBJ1-2; the D gene is possibly TRBD1 (5 bases). The CDR3 consists of 14 residues. Trimming removed 3 bases from V and 2 bases from J, with 10 bases in between. Germline V gene sequence: CDR1 SGHTA, CDR2 FQGNSA. The CDR3 region has the DNA TGTGCCAGCAGCTTGTATCCAGGGAACTATGGCTACACCTTC. Encoded protein: CASSLYPGNYGYTF.

This chain joins TRBV7-6 and TRBJ2-3; TRBD1 aligns across 9 bases. CDR3 length: 15 residues. Germline trimming cut 3 bases from V and 1 base from J; bases unmatched to any gene: 2. Germline CDR1 and CDR2: SGHVS and FNYEAQ. As DNA, the CDR3 is TGTGCCAGCAGCTTTGGGGACAGGGGCACAGATACGCAGTATTTT. Encoded protein: CASSFGDRGTDTQYF.

V is TRBV10-2 and J is TRBJ1-1, with a tentative D call TRBD1 (5 bases). The CDR3 is 16 residues long. V lost 3 bases to trimming and J lost 1 base, with 15 bases between them. Germline V gene lookup returns CDR1 WSHSY and CDR2 SAAADI. CDR3 protein: CASSESRGRGNTEAFF. CDR3 bases: TGCGCCAGCAGTGAATCGCGGGGCCGGGGGAACACTGAAGCTTTCTTT.

The V gene is TRBV6-1, the J gene TRBJ1-5; D remains ambiguous. The CDR3 loop spans 17 amino acids. Trimming cost V 0 bases and J 2 bases, with 14 bases left between them. The V gene's germline CDR1 is MNHNS and CDR2 SASEGT. The CDR3 reads CASSEARFQVGNQPQHF. The CDR3 coding sequence is TGTGCCAGCAGTGAAGCGCGTTTTCAGGTCGGCAATCAGCCCCAGCATTTT.

The chain is built from TRBV4-2 and TRBJ2-1, with 10 nucleotides matching TRBD2. This CDR3 is 16 amino acids long. Germline V gene data show CDR1 as LGHNA and CDR2 as YNFKEQ. The trim removed 4 bases at V and 2 bases at J, leaving 5 bases unmatched. CDR3 DNA: TGTGCCAGCAGCCTAGTAGCGGGGGGCCCCTACAATGAGCAGTTCTTC. It specifies CASSLVAGGPYNEQFF.

This clone was seen just once. This sequence joins TRBV25-1 and TRBJ2-7; 9 nucleotides agree with TRBD1. The CDR3 spans 11 residues. In germline, CDR1 is MGHDK, CDR2 SYGVNS. The trim removed 9 bases at V and 6 bases at J, leaving 3 bases unmatched. The CDR3 loop reads CARGQGSEQYF. DNA of the CDR3: TGTGCCAGGGGACAGGGCTCCGAGCAGTACTTC.

Only one count was recorded for this clone. V is TRBV28 and J is TRBJ2-2; D is undetermined. Germline V lookup: CDR1 MDHEN, CDR2 SYDVKM. The CDR3 extends over 11 amino acids. Trimming took off 11 bases at V and 7 bases at J, with 11 bases between the two ends. The CDR3 nucleotides read TGTGCCTCCTTTTCGGTCGGGGAGCTGTTTTTT. It encodes CASFSVGELFF.

V is TRBV27 and J is TRBJ2-7; D possibly uses TRBD1 or TRBD2 (5 bases each). Trimming removed 7 bases at V and 3 bases at J, with 7 bases between. The CDR3 is 11 residues long. Germline lookup yields CDR1 MNHEY and CDR2 SMNVEV (reference sequence). The CDR3 sequence: CASMRGYEQYF. The CDR3 bases are TGTGCCAGCATGAGGGGCTACGAGCAGTACTTC.